The present T cell receptor (beta chain) was sequenced within a study of T cell responses to AZD1222 COVID-19 vaccine. Here immunoSEQ multiplex PCR was the method, and the copy in TCRdb shows in-frame clones only, minus some. Of some 120,000 clones listed, about 90% are singletons. Sequencing used peripheral blood, obtained on day 0 of AZD1222 vaccination. The clonotype comes from an adult in good health.

CDR3 DNA sequence: TGCAGCGTTGAAGATGACAGGGGGGTTTCGAACACCGGGGAGCTGTTTTTT. Encoded protein: CSVEDDRGVSNTGELFF. This rearrangement joins TRBV29-1 to TRBJ2-2; TRBD1 matches 9 bases. V was clipped by 0 bases and J by 0 bases; unmatched bases: 5. The CDR3 totals 17 residues. Per the germline V gene, CDR1 is SQVTM and CDR2 is ANQGSEA.